Following are 8 T cell receptor beta chains from one sample sequenced in a study of cytomegalovirus exposure and HLA in healthy donors. This PCR relied on a set of 60 Vbeta primers and 13 Jbeta primers. Profiled with immunoSEQ multiplex PCR; TCRdb holds only in-frame clones, not every one. Among over 70,000 clones listed, 70% to 80% were seen once. Sequencing input: PBMCs. The receptors originated from a young man in good health and CMV-seropositive.

The chain joins TRBV2 to TRBJ2-7; no clear D. The germline V gene encodes CDR1 SNHLY and CDR2 FYNNEI. The CDR3 covers 10 residues. Trimming cost V 4 bases and J 5 bases, with 3 bases left between them. The CDR3 protein is CASSVNEQYF. For the CDR3, the DNA is TGTGCCAGCAGTGTCAACGAGCAGTACTTC.

This clone was observed a single time. V is TRBV4-2 and J is TRBJ2-7; 8 nucleotides line up with TRBD2. V lost 0 bases to trimming and J lost 6 bases; unmatched junction nucleotides: 7. The germline V gene has CDR1 LGHNA and CDR2 YNFKEQ. The CDR3 sequence is 15 residues long. CDR3 nucleotides: TGTGCCAGCAGCCAAGAGACCAGCGGGAGTGTCGAGCAGTACTTC. Translated, it gives CASSQETSGSVEQYF.

The V call is TRBV18, the J call TRBJ1-1; D possibly corresponds to TRBD1 (5 bases). The CDR3 contains 15 residues. Germline CDR1 is KGHSH and CDR2 is LQKENI. V was cut by 4 bases and J by 1 base, with 13 bases left in between. Here the CDR3 reads CASSQSTASNTEAFF. The CDR3 DNA sequence: TGTGCCAGCTCACAATCGACAGCATCGAACACTGAAGCTTTCTTT.

A word on this clone: The junction shows a germline mismatch at one end, possibly a read error. The V gene is TRBV6-1, the J gene TRBJ1-6; 9 bases map to TRBD1. The V gene's germline CDR1 is MNHNS and CDR2 SASEGT. The CDR3 spans 19 residues. CDR3 region: CASSEDRVQGAGYNSPLHF. The CDR3 DNA reads TGTGCCAGCAGCGAAGACAGGGTACAGGGGGCAGGCTATAATTCACCCCTCCACTTT.

The CDR3: CASNPGPGETQYF. The CDR3 DNA reads as TGTGCCAGTAATCCGGGCCCGGGGGAGACCCAGTACTTC. The chain is built from TRBV19 and TRBJ2-5; D is possibly TRBD2 (5 bases). Germline V lookup: CDR1 LNHDA, CDR2 SQIVND (reference sequence). CDR3 length: 13 amino acids. V lost 7 bases and J 5 bases, leaving 14 bases between the germline ends.

The V call is TRBV5-1, the J call TRBJ2-1; 7 bases are shared with TRBD1. Trimming cost V 0 bases and J 2 bases; bases outside gene matches: 2. This CDR3 region has 15 residues. The V gene's germline CDR1 is SGHRS and CDR2 YFSETQ. The CDR3, as DNA: TGCGCCAGCAGCTTGGGAGGGGGCGCCTACAATGAGCAGTTCTTC. Translating it yields CASSLGGGAYNEQFF. The full variable domain, in which reference TRBV5-1 and TRBJ2-1 provide the parts outside the CDR3, is KAGVTQTPRYLIKTRGQQVTLSCSPISGHRSVSWYQQTPGQGLQFLFEYFSETQRNKGNFPGRFSGRQFSNSRSEMNVSTLELGDSALYLCASSLGGGAYNEQFFGPGTRLTVL.

The V call is TRBV5-8, the J call TRBJ1-4; 10 nucleotides line up with TRBD1. CDR3 length: 16 amino acids. J lost 1 base, V lost 2 bases, and 2 bases had no gene match. Germline-derived CDR1 and CDR2 are SGHTS and YDEGEE. The CDR3 DNA sequence: TGTGCCAGCAGCTTAGGGACAGGGGAAACTAATGAAAAACTGTTTTTT. It specifies CASSLGTGETNEKLFF.

The chain uses TRBV27 and TRBJ2-7; 9 nucleotides match TRBD2. The CDR3 totals 15 residues. J lost 3 bases, V lost 6 bases, and 9 bases had no gene match. Germline V gene lookup returns CDR1 MNHEY and CDR2 SMNVEV (reference sequence). The CDR3 nucleotides read TGTGCCAGCAGCCGCACTAGCGGGCAAAGCTACGAGCAGTACTTC. This gives the protein CASSRTSGQSYEQYF.